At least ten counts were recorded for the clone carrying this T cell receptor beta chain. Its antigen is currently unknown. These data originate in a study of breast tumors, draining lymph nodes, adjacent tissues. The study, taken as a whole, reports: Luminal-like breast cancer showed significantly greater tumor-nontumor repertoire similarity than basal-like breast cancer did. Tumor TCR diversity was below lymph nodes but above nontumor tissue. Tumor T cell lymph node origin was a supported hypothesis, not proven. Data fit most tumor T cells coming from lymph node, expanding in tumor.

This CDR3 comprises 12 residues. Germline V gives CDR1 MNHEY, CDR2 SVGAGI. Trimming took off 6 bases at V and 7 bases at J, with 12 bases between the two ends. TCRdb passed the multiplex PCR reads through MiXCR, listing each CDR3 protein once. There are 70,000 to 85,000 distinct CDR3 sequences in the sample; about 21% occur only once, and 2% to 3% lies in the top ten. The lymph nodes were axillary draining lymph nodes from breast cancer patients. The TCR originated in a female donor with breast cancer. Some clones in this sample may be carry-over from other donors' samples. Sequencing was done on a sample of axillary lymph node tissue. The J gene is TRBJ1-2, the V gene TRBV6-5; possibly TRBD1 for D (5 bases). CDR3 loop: CASRKGSGGYTF. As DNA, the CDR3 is TGTGCCAGCAGGAAGGGGTCCGGTGGCTACACCTTC.